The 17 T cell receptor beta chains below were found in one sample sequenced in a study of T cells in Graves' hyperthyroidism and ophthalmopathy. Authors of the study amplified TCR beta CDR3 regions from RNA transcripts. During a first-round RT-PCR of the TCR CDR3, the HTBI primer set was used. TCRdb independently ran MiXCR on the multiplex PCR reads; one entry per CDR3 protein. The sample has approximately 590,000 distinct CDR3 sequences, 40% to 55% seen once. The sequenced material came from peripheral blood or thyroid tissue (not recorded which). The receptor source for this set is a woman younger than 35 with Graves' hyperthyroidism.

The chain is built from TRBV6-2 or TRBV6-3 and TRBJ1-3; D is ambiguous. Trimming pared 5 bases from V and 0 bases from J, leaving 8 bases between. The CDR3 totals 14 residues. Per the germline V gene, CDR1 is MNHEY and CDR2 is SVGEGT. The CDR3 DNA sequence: TGTGCCAGCAGTATAAGGAGCTCTGGAAACACCATATATTTT. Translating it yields CASSIRSSGNTIYF.

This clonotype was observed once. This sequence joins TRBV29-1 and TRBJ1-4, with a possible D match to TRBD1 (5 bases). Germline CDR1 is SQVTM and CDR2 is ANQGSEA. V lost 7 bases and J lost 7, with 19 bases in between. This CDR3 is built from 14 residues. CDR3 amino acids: CSAATGHGGEKLFF. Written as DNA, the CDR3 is TGCAGCGCCGCAACAGGACACGGAGGTGAAAAACTGTTTTTT.

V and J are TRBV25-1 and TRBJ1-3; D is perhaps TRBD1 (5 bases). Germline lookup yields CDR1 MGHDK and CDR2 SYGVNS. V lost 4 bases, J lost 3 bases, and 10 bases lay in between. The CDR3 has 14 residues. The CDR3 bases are TGTGCCAGCAGTGGCCAGGGAAGTGGAAACACCATATATTTT. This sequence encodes CASSGQGSGNTIYF.

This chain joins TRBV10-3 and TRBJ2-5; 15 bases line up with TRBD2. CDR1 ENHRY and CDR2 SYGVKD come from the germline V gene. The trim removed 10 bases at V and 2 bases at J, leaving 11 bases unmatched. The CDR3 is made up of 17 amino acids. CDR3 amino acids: CASSTGLAGGKQETQYF. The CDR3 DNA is TGTGCCAGCAGCACTGGACTAGCGGGAGGGAAACAAGAGACCCAGTACTTC.

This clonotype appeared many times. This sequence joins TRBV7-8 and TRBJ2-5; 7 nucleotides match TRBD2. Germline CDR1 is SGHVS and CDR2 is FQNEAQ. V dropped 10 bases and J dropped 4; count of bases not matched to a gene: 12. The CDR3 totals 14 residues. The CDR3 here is CATGMGGPRETQYF. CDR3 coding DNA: TGTGCCACGGGCATGGGAGGGCCGCGAGAGACCCAGTACTTC.

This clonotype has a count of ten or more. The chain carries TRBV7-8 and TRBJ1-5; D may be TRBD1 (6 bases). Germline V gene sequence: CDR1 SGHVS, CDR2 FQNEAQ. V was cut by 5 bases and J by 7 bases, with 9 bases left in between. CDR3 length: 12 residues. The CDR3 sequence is CASSDDRQPQHF. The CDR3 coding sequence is TGTGCCAGCAGCGACGACAGGCAGCCCCAGCATTTT.

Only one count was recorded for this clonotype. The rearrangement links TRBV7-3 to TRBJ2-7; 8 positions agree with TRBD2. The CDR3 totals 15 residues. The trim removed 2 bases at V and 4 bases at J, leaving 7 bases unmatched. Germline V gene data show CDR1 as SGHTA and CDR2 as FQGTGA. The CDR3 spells CASSLVGGGRYEQYF. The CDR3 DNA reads TGTGCCAGCAGCTTAGTCGGGGGGGGCCGATACGAGCAGTACTTC.

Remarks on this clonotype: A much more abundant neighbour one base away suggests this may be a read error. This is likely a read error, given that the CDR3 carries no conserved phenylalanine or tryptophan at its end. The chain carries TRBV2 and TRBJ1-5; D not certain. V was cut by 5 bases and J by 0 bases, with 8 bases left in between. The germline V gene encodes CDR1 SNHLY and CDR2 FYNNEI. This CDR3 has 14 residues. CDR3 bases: TGTGCCAGCAGTAACACCGATAGCAATCAGCCCCAGCATTGT. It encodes CASSNTDSNQPQHC.

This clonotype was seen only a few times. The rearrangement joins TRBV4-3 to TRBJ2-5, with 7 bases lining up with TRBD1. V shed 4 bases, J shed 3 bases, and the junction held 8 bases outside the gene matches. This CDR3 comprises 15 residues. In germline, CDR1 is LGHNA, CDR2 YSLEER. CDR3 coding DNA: TGCGCCAGCAGCCTTTTGGGACAGAGCGAAGAGACCCAGTACTTC. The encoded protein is CASSLLGQSEETQYF.

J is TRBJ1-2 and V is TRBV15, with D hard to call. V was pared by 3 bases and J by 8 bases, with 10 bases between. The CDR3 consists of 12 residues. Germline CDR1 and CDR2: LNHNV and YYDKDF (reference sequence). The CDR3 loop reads CATSSVVGGYTF. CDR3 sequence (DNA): TGTGCCACCAGCAGTGTCGTCGGGGGCTACACCTTC.

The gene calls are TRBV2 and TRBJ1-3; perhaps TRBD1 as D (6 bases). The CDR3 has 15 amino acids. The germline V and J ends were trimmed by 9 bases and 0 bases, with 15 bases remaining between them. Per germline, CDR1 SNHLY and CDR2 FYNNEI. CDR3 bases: TGTGCCAGAGGGGGACCAGGATTCTCTGGAAACACCATATATTTT. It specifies CARGGPGFSGNTIYF.

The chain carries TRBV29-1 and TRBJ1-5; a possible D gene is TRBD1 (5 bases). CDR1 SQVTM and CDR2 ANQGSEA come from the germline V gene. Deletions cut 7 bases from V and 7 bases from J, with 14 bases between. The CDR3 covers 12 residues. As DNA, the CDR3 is TGCAGCGCCCTAATGGGGGGGCAGCCCCAGCATTTT. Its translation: CSALMGGQPQHF.

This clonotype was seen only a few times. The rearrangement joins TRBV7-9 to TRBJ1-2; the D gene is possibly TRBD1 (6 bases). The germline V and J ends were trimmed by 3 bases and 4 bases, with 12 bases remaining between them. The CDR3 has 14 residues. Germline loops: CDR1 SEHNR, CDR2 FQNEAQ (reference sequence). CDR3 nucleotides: TGTGCCAGCAGCTTGTCACAGGGCCTCTATGGCTACACCTTC. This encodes CASSLSQGLYGYTF.

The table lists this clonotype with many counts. CDR3 in DNA: TGTGCCAGCAGCTACGGACAGGGAAGAGCGGGTCGGGAGACCCAGTACTTC. The encoded protein is CASSYGQGRAGRETQYF. The chain combines TRBV7-2 with TRBJ2-5, with 8 bases that match TRBD1. V was clipped by 4 bases and J by 5 bases; unmatched bases: 15. Germline lookup yields CDR1 SGHTA and CDR2 FQGNSA. The length of the CDR3 is 17 residues.

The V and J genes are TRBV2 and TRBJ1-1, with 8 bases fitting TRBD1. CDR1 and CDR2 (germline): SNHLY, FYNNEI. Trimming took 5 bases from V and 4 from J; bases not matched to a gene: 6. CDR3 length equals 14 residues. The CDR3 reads CASSLRQGTTEAFF. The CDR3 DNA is TGTGCCAGCAGTCTCAGACAGGGGACCACTGAAGCTTTCTTT.

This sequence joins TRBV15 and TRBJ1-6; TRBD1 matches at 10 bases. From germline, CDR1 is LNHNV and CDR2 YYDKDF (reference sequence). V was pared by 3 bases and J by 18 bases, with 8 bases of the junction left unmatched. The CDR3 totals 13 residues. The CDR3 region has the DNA TGTGCCACCAGCAGCGGACAGGGGGAACAGCCCCACTTT. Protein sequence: CATSSGQGEQPHF.

CDR3 nucleotides: TGCAGTGCTAGAGACCCACAGGGGGCCCCTAACTATGGCTACACCTTC. Translated: CSARDPQGAPNYGYTF. This chain joins TRBV20-1 and TRBJ1-2; 9 bases are shared with TRBD1. CDR3 size: 16 residues. V lost 0 bases, J lost 0 bases, and 5 bases stayed unmatched. Germline assignment: CDR1 DFQATT and CDR2 SNEGSKA (reference sequence).